This T cell receptor beta chain is from a study of identical twins. Study-level findings and limits: There was an excess of low generation probability in the out-of-frame alpha sequences that twins shared. The presence of invariant MAIT and iNKT cells could partly confound analyses of zero-insertion sequences. Out-of-frame TCR alpha sharing observed in monozygotic twins exceeded model estimates.

On this clonotype: Its specificity is unknown.

The CDR3 totals 14 residues. The junction had 11 bases not matched to a gene; V was cut back by 5 bases and J by 8 bases. Germline CDR1 reads SGHVS; CDR2 reads FQNEAQ. Unique molecular identifiers were present on the cDNA, and a universal primer site came from template switching. One entry per CDR3 protein, called by TCRdb with MiXCR from the 5' RACE reads. Altogether around 1.7 million distinct CDR3 sequences are present, around 29% being singletons, with the ten largest covering about 0.25%. Sequencing input: cord blood. The V gene is TRBV7-8, the J gene TRBJ1-2; 7 nucleotides match TRBD1. The origin of this receptor is a newborn girl in good health. The CDR3 reads CASSATGLGSGYTF. CDR3 coding DNA: TGTGCCAGCAGCGCGACAGGGCTGGGGAGCGGCTACACCTTC.